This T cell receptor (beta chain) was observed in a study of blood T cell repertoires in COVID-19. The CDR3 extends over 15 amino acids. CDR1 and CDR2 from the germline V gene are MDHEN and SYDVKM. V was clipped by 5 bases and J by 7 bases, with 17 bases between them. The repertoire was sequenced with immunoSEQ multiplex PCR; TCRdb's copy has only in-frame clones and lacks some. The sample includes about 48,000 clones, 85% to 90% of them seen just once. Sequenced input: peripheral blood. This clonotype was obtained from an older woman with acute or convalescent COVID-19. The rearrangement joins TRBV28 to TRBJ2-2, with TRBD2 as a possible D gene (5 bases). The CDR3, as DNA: TGTGCCAGCAGTGATAGCAATTTGAGGGTCGGGGAGCTGTTTTTT. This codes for CASSDSNLRVGELFF.